This TCR beta chain was retrieved from a study of cytomegalovirus exposure and HLA in healthy donors. Study findings and constraints: Most subjects' HLA-A and HLA-B alleles were reportedly predicted from TCR beta sequences. Three CMV-associated chains were confirmed in vitro to be specific for CMV antigens.

60 Vbeta and 13 Jbeta primers were used in PCR. Here immunoSEQ multiplex PCR was the method, and the copy in TCRdb shows in-frame clones only, minus some. This sample carries 250,000 or so clones, more than 75% of them seen once, and the ten largest clones take about 1.2%. Germline CDR1 and CDR2: SGHTA and FQGNSA. Trimming removed 7 bases from V and 1 base from J; junction bases left unmatched: 9. This CDR3 comprises 16 residues. A remark on this clone: Antigen: not known.

This chain uses TRBV7-2 with TRBJ2-2, with TRBD1 matching over 7 bases. This TCR was sampled from a human donor in good health. Sequencing was done on a sample of PBMCs. CDR3 DNA: TGTGCCAGCACCCCCTGGGCAGGGGGGAACACCGGGGAGCTGTTTTTT. Translation gives CASTPWAGGNTGELFF.